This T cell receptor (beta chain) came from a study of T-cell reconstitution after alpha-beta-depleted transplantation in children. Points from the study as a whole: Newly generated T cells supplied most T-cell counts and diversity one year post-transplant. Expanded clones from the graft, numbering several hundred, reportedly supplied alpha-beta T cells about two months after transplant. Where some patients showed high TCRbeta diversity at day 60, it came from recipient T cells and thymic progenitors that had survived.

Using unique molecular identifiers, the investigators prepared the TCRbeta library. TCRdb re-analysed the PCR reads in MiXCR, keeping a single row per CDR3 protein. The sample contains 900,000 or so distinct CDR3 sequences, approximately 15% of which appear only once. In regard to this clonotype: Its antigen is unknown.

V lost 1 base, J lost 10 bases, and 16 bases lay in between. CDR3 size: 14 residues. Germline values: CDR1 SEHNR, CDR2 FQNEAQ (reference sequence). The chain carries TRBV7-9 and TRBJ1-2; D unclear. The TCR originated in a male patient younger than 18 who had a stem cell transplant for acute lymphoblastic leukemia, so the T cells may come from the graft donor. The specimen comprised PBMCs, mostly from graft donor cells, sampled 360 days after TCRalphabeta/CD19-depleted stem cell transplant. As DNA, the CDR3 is TGTGCCAGCAGCTTAGGGACCGGGAGAAGAATCTACACCTTC. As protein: CASSLGTGRRIYTF.